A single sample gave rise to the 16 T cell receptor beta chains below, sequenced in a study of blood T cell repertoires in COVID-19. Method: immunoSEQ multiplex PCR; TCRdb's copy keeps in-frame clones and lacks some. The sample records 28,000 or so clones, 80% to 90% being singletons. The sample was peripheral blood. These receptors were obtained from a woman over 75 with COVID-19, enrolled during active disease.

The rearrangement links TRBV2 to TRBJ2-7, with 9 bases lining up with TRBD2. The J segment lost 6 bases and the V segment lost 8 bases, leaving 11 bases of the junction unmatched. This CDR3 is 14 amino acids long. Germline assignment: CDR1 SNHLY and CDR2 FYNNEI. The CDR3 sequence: CASSILAGSSEQYF. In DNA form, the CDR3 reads TGTGCCAGCTCCATTCTAGCGGGGTCATCCGAGCAGTACTTC.

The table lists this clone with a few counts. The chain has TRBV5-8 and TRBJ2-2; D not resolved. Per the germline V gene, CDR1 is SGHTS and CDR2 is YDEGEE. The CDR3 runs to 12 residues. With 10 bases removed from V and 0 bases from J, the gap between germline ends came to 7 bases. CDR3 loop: CASTANTGELFF. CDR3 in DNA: TGTGCCTCTACAGCGAACACCGGGGAGCTGTTTTTT. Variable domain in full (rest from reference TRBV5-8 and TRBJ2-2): EAGVTQSPTHLIKTRGQQATLRCSPISGHTSVYWYQQALGLGLQFLLWYDEGEERNRGNFPPRFSGRQFPNYSSELNVNALELEDSALYLCASTANTGELFFGEGSRLTVL.

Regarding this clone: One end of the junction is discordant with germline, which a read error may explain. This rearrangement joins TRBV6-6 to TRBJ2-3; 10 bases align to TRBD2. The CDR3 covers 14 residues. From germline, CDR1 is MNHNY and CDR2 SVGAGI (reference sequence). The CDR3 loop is CATSSGGITDTQYF. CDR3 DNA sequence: TGTGCCACCAGTAGCGGGGGGATCACAGATACGCAGTATTTT.

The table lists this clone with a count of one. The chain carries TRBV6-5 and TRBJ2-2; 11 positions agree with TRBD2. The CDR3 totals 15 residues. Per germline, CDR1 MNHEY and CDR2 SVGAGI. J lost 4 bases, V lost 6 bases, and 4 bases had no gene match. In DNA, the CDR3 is TGTGCCAGCAGAAGACTAGCGGGGAGCACCGGGGAGCTGTTTTTT. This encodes CASRRLAGSTGELFF.

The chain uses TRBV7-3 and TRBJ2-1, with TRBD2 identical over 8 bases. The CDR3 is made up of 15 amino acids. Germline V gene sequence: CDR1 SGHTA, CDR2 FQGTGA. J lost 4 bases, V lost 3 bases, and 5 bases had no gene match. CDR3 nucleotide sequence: TGTGCCAGCAGCTTCTACGCGGGGGGATACAATGAGCAGTTCTTC. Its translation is CASSFYAGGYNEQFF.

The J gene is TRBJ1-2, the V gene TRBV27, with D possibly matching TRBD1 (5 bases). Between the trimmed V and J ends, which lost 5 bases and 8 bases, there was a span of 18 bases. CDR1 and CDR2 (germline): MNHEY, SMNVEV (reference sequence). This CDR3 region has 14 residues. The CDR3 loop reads CASSPPRGVGGYTF. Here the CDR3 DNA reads TGTGCCAGCAGTCCACCCCGGGGGGTAGGGGGCTACACCTTC.

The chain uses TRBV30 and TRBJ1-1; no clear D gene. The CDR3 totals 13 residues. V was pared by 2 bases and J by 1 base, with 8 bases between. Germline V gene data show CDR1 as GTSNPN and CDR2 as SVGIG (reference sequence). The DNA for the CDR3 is TGTGCCTGGAGTCTTAACGGGAACACTGAAGCTTTCTTT. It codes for CAWSLNGNTEAFF.

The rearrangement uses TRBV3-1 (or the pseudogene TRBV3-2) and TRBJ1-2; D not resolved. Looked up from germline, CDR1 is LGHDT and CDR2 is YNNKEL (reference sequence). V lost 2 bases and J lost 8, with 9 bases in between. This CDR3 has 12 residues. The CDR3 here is CASSQLSRGYTF. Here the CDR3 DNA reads TGTGCCAGCAGCCAACTTTCGAGGGGCTACACCTTC.

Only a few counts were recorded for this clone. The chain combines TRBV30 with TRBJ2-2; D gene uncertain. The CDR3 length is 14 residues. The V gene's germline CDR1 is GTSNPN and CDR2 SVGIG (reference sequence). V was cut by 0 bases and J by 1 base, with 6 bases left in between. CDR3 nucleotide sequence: TGTGCCTGGAGTGTACTTATGAACACCGGGGAGCTGTTTTTT. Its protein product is CAWSVLMNTGELFF.

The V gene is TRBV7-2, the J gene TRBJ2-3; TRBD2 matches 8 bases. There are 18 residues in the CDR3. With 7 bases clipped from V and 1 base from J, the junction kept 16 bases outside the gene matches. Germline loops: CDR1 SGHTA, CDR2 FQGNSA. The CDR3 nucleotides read TGTGCCAGCACCTCCAACGTAGCCGTACTAGCGGGCACAGATACGCAGTATTTT. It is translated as CASTSNVAVLAGTDTQYF.

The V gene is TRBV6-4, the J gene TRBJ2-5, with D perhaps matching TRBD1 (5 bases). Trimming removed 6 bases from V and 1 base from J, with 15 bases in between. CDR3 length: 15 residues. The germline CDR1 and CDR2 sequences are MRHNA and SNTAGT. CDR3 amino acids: CASSASSGAQETQYF. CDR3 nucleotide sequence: TGTGCCAGCAGCGCGTCTAGTGGGGCCCAAGAGACCCAGTACTTC.

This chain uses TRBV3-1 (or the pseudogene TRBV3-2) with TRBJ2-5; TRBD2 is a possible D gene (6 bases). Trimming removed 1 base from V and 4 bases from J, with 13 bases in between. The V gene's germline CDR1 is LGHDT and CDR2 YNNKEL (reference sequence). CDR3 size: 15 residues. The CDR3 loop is CASSQAGLSTETQYF. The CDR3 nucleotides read TGTGCCAGCAGCCAAGCGGGACTCAGCACAGAGACCCAGTACTTC.

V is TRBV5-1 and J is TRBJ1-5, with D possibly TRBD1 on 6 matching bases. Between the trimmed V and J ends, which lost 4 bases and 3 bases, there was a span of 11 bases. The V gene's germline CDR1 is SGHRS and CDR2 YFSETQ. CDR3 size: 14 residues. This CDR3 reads CASSPQGTNQPQHF. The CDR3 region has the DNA TGCGCCAGCAGCCCACAGGGTACCAATCAGCCCCAGCATTTT.

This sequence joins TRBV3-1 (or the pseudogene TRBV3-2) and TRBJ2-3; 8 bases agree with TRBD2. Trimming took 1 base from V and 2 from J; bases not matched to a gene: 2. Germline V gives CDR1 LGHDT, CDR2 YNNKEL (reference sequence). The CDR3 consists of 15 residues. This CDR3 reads CASSQAGGLTDTQYF. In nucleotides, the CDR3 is TGTGCCAGCAGCCAAGCGGGGGGGCTCACAGATACGCAGTATTTT.

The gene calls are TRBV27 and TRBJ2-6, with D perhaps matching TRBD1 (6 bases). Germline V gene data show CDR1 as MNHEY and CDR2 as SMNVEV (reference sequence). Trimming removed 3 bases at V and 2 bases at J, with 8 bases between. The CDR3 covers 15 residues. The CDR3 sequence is CASSFGGAGANVLTF. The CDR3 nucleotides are TGTGCCAGCAGTTTTGGGGGCGCTGGGGCCAACGTCCTGACTTTC.

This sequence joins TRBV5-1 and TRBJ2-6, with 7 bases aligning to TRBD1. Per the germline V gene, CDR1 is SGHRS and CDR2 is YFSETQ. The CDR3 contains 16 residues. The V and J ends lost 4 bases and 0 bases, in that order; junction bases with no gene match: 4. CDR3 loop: CASSQGQSSGANVLTF. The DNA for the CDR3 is TGCGCCAGCAGCCAGGGACAGAGCTCTGGGGCCAACGTCCTGACTTTC.